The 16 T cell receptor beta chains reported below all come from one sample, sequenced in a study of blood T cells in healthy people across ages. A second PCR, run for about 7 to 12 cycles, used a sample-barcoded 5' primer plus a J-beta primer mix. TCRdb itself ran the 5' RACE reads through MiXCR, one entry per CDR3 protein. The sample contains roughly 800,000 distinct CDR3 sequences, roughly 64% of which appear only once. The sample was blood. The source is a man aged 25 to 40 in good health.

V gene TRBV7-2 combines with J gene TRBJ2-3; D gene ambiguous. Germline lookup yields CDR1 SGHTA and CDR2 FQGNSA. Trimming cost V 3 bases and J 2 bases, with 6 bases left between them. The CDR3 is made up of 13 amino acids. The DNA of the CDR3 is TGTGCCAGCAGCTTCCCTGACACAGATACGCAGTATTTT. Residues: CASSFPDTDTQYF.

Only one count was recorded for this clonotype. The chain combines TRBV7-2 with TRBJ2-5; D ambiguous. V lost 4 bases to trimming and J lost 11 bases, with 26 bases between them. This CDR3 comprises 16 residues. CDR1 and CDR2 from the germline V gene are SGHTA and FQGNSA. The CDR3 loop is CASSSKTYSAGNEQYF. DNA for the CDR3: TGTGCCAGCAGCTCGAAGACGTACTCGGCCGGCAATGAGCAGTACTTC.

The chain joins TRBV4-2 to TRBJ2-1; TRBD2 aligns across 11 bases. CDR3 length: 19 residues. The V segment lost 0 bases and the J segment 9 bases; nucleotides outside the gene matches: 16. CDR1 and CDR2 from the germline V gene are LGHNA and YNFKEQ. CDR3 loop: CASSQDRAGTSGKRVEQFF. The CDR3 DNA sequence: TGTGCCAGCAGCCAAGATAGGGCCGGGACTAGCGGAAAAAGGGTTGAGCAGTTCTTC.

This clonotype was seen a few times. In DNA form, the CDR3 reads TGCAGTGCTCTAGCGGGGGGCACAGATACGCAGTATTTT. This translates into CSALAGGTDTQYF. This chain connects TRBV20-1 to TRBJ2-3; 10 nucleotides agree with TRBD2. Germline CDR1 reads DFQATT; CDR2 reads SNEGSKA (reference sequence). The CDR3 loop spans 13 amino acids. Trimming cost V 5 bases and J 1 base; bases outside gene matches: 0.

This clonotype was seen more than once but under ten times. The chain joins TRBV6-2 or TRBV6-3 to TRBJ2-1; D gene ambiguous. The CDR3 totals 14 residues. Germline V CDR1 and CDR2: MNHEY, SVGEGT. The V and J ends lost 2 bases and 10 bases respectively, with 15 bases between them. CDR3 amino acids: CASSYGQEIAEQFF. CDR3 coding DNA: TGTGCCAGCAGTTACGGGCAGGAGATCGCGGAGCAGTTCTTC.

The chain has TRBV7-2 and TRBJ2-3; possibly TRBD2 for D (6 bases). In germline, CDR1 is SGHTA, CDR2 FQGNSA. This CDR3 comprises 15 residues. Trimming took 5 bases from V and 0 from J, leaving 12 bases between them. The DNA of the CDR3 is TGTGCCAGCAGCGCGGGACCGAGAAGCACAGATACGCAGTATTTT. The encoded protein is CASSAGPRSTDTQYF.

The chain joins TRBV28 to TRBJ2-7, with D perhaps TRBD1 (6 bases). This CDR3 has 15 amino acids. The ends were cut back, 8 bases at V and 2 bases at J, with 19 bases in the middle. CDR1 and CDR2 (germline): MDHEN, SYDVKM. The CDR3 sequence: CASALRRTGTYEQYF. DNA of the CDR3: TGTGCCAGCGCCCTTAGGAGAACAGGGACCTACGAGCAGTACTTC.

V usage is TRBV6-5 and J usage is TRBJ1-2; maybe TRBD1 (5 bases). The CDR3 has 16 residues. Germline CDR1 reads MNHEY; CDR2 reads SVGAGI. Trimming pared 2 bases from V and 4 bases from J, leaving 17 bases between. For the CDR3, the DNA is TGTGCCAGCAGTTACACGGTGGGGGTCGCCTTCTATGGCTACACCTTC. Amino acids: CASSYTVGVAFYGYTF.

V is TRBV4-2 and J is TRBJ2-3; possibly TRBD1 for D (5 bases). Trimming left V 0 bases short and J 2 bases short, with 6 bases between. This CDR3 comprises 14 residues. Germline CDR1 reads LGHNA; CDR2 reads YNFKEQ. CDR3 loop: CASSQEDNTDTQYF. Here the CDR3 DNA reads TGTGCCAGCAGCCAAGAGGACAACACAGATACGCAGTATTTT.

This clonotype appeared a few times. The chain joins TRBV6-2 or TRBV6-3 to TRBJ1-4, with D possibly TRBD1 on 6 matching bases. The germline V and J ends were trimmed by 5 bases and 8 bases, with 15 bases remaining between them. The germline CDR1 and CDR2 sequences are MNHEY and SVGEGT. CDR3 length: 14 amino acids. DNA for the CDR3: TGTGCCAGCAGTCCCGGACAGCAACGCGAAAAACTGTTTTTT. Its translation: CASSPGQQREKLFF.

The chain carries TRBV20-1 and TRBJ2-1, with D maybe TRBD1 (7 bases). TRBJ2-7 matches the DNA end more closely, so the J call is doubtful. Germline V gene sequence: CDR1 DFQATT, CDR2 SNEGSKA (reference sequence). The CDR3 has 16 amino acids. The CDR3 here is CSARAGGTGSYNEQYF. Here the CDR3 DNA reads TGCAGTGCTAGAGCAGGGGGGACGGGCTCCTACAATGAGCAGTACTTC.

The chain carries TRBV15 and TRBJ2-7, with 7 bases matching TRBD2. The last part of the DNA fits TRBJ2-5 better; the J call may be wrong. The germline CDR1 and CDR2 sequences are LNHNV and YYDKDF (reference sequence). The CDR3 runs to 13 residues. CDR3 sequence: CATSSREEGTQYF. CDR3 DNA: TGTGCCACCAGCTCCCGGGAGGAAGGGACCCAGTACTTC.

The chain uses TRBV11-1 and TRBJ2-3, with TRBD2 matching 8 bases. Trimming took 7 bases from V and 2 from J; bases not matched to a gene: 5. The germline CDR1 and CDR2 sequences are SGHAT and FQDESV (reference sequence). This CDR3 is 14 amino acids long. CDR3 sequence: CASTRLANTDTQYF. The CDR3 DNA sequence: TGTGCCAGCACCAGACTAGCGAACACAGATACGCAGTATTTT.

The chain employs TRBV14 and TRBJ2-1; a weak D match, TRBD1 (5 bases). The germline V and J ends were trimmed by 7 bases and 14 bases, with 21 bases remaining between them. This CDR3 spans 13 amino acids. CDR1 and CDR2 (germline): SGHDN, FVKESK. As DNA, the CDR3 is TGTGCCAGCACTACAGACAAACCATGGACAAAGTTCTTC. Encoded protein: CASTTDKPWTKFF.

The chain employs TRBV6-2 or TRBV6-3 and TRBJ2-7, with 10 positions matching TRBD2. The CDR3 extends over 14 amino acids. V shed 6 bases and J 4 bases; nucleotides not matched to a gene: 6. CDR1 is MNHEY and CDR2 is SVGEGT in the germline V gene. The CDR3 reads CASRMGGLAYEQYF. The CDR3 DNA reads TGTGCCAGCAGGATGGGGGGACTAGCGTACGAGCAGTACTTC.

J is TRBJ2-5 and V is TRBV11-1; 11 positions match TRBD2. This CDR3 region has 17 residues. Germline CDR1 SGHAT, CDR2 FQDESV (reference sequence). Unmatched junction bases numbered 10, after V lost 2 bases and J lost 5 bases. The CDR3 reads CASSLQGLAGGGETQYF. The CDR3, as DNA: TGTGCCAGCAGCTTACAGGGATTAGCGGGAGGGGGTGAGACCCAGTACTTC.